This T cell receptor (beta chain) was captured in a study of tumor-infiltrating lymphocytes in primary liver carcinoma. This clonotype was detected ten times or more. Unsorted whole blood served as the source of blood RNA, and germline DNA was extracted as well. Synthesis of TCR beta cDNA was carried out from about 0.55 ug total RNA with a constant-region primer. Three nested multiplex PCR rounds, a slightly modified ARM-PCR, produced the libraries for TCR beta. It was with TRBV1-TRBV30 forward primers and a C-beta reverse primer that the first two PCR rounds were run, at approximately 10 cycles each. In TCRdb, the multiplex PCR reads were re-called with MiXCR into one record per CDR3 protein. The table lists under 200,000 distinct CDR3 sequences, 65% of them singletons. The junction had 5 bases not matched to a gene; V was cut back by 0 bases and J by 1 base. This CDR3 has 16 amino acids. Germline values: CDR1 MNHEY, CDR2 SVGAGI.

The rearrangement joins TRBV6-5 to TRBJ2-7, with 8 bases fitting TRBD1. Material for sequencing was peripheral blood. This TCR came from an older woman with primary liver carcinoma and hepatitis B virus infection. The CDR3 loop is CASSYSLQGVSYEQYF. CDR3 coding DNA: TGTGCCAGCAGTTACTCCCTACAGGGGGTATCCTACGAGCAGTACTTC.